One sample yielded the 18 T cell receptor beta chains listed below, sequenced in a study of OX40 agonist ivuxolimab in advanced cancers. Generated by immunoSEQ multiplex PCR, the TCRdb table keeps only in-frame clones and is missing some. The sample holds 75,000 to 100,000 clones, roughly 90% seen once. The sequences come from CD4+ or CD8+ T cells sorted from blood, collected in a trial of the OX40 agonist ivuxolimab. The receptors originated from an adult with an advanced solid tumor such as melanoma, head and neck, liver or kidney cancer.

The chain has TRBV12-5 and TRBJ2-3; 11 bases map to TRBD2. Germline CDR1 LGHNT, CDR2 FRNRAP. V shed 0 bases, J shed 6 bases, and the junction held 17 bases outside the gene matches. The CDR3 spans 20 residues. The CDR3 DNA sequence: TGTGCTAGTGGTTTGGTCGGAGTAGCGGGAGGGCCCTCGAGTACGGATACGCAGTATTTT. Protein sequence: CASGLVGVAGGPSSTDTQYF.

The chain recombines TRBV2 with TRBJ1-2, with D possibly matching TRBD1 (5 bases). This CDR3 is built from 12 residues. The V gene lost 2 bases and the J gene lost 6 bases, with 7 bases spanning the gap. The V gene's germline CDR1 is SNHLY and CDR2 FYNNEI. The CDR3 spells CASSESDNGYTF. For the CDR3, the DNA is TGTGCCAGCAGTGAATCGGACAATGGCTACACCTTC.

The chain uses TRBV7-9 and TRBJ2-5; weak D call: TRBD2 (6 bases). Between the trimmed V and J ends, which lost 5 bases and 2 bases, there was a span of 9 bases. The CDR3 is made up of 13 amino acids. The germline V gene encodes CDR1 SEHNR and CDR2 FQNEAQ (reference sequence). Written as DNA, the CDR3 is TGTGCCAGCAGCAGAGGACTACAAGAGACCCAGTACTTC. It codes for CASSRGLQETQYF.

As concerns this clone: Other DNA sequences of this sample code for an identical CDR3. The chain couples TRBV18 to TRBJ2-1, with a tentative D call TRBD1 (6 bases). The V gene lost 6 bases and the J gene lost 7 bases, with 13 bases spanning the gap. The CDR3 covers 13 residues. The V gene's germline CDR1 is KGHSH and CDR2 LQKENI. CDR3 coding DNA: TGTGCCAGCTCCCCCGGGACAAATAATGAGCAGTTCTTC. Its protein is CASSPGTNNEQFF.

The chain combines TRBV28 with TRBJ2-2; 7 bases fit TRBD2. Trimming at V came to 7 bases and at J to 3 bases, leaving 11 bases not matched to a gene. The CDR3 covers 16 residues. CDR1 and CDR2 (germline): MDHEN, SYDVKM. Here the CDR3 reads CASISGGRRDTGELFF. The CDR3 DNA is TGTGCCAGCATTTCGGGCGGGAGAAGGGACACCGGGGAGCTGTTTTTT.

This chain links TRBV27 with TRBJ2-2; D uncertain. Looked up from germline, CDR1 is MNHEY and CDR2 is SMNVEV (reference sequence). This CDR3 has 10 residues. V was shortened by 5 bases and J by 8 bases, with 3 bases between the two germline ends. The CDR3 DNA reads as TGTGCCAGCAGTACTGGGGAGCTGTTTTTT. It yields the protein CASSTGELFF.

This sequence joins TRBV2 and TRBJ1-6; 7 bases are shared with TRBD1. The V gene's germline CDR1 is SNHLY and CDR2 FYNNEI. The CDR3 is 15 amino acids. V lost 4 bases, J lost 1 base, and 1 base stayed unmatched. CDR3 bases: TGTGCCAGCAGTGGACAGGGATCCTATAATTCACCCCTCCACTTT. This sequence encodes CASSGQGSYNSPLHF. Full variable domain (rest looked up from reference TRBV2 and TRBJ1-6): EPEVTQTPSHQVTQMGQEVILRCVPISNHLYFYWYRQILGQKVEFLVSFYNNEISEKSEIFDDQFSVERPDGSNFTLKIRSTKLEDSAMYFCASSGQGSYNSPLHFGNGTRLTVT.

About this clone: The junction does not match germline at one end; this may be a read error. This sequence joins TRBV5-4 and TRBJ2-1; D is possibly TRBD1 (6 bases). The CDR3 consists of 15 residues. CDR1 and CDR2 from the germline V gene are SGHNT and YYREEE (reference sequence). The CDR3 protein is CASASGVQRYNGQFF. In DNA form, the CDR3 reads TGTGCCAGCGCCTCAGGGGTACAAAGGTACAATGGGCAGTTCTTC. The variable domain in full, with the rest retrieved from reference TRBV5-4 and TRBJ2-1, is ETGVTQSPTHLIKTRGQQVTLRCSSQSGHNTVSWYQQALGQGPQFIFQYYREEENGRGNFPPRFSGLQFPNYSSELNVNALELDDSALYLCASASGVQRYNGQFFGPGTRLTVL.

CDR3 residues: CASSPDRNYGYTF. The CDR3 bases are TGTGCCAGCAGCCCGGACAGAAACTATGGCTACACCTTC. The chain is built from TRBV5-6 and TRBJ1-2, with TRBD1 as a possible D gene (6 bases). The CDR3 loop spans 13 amino acids. Trimming removed 4 bases from V and 2 bases from J, with 9 bases in between. Germline values: CDR1 SGHDT, CDR2 YYEEEE.

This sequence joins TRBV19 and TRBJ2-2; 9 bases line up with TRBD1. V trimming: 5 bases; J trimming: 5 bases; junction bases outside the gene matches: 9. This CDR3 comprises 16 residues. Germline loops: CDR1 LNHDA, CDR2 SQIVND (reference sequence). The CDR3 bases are TGTGCCAGTAGTGCAAACAGGGGGCGCGGGACCGGGGAGCTGTTTTTT. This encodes CASSANRGRGTGELFF.

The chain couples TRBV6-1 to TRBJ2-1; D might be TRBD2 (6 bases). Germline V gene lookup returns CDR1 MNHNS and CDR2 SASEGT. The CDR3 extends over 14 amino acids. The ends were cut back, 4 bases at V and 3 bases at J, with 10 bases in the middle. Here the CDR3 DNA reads TGTGCCAGCAGTGCGGGAGACATCTACAATGAGCAGTTCTTC. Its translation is CASSAGDIYNEQFF.

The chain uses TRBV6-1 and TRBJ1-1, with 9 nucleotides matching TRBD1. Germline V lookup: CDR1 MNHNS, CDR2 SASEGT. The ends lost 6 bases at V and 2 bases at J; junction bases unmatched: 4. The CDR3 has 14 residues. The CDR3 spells CASRDTGGNTEAFF. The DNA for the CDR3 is TGTGCCAGCAGGGATACAGGGGGCAACACTGAAGCTTTCTTT.

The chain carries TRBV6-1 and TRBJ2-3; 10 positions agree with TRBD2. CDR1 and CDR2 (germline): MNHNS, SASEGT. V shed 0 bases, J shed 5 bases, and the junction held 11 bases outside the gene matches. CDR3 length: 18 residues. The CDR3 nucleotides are TGTGCCAGCAGTGAAGCTCCCCGGGGACTAGCGAATAAAGATACGCAGTATTTT. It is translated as CASSEAPRGLANKDTQYF.

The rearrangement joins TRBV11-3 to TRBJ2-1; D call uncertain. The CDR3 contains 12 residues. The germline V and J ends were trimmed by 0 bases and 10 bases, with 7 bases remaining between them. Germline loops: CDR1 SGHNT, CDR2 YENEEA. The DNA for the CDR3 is TGTGCCAGCAGCTTAGAGCCCTGGGAGCAGTTCTTC. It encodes CASSLEPWEQFF. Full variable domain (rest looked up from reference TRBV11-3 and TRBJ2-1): EAGVVQSPRYKIIEKKQPVAFWCNPISGHNTLYWYLQNLGQGPELLIRYENEEAVDDSQLPKDRFSAERLKGVDSTLKIQPAELGDSAVYLCASSLEPWEQFFGPGTRLTVL.

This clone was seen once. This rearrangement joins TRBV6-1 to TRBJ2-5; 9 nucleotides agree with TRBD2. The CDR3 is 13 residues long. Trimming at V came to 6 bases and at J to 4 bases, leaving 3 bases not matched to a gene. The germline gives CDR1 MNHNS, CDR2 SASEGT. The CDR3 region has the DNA TGTGCCAGCAGGACTAGCGGAGGAGAGACCCAGTACTTC. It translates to CASRTSGGETQYF.

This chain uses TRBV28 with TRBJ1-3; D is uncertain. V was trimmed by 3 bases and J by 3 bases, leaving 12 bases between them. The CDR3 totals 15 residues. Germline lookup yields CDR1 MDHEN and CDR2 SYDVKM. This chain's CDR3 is CASSFPWTLGNTIYF. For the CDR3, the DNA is TGTGCCAGCAGTTTCCCTTGGACCCTTGGAAACACCATATATTTT. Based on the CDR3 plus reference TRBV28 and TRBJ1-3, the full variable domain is DVKVTQSSRYLVKRTGEKVFLECVQDMDHENMFWYRQDPGLGLRLIYFSYDVKMKEKGDIPEGYSVSREKKERFSLILESASTNQTSMYLCASSFPWTLGNTIYFGEGSWLTVV.

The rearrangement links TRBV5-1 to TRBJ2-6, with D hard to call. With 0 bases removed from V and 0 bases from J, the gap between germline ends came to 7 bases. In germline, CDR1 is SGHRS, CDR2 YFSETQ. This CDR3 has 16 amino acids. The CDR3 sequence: CASSLGWGSGANVLTF. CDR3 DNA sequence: TGCGCCAGCAGCTTGGGTTGGGGCTCTGGGGCCAACGTCCTGACTTTC.

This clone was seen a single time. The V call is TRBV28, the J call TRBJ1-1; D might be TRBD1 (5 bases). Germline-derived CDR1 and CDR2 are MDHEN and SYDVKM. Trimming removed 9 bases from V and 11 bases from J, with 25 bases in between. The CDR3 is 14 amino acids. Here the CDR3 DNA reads TGTGCCAGTTCGGGTTCAAGGGGCCACATTTGGGCTTTCTTT. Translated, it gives CASSGSRGHIWAFF.